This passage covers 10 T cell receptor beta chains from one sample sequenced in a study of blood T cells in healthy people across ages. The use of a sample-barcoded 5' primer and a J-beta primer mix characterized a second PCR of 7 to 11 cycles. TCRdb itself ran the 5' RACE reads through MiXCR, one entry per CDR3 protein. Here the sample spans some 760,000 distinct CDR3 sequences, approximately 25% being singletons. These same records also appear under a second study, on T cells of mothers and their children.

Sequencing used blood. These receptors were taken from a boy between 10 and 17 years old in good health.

The CDR3: CASSLQGVYQPQHF. CDR3 sequence (DNA): TGTGCCAGCAGTCTCCAGGGGGTCTATCAGCCCCAGCATTTT. The V and J genes are TRBV28 and TRBJ1-5; TRBD1 matches 7 bases. This CDR3 region has 14 residues. V lost 5 bases and J lost 5; bases outside the gene matches: 6. Germline V gene sequence: CDR1 MDHEN, CDR2 SYDVKM.

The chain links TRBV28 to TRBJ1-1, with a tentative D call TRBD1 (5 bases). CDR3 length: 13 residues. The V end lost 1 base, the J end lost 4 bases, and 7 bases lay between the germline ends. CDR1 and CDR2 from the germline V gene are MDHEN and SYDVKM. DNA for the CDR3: TGTGCCAGCAGTTTATCAGGGCGCACTGAAGCTTTCTTT. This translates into CASSLSGRTEAFF.

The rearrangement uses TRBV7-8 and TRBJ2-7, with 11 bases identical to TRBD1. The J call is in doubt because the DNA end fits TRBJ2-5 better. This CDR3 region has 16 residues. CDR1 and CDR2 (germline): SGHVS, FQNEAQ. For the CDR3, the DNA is TGTGCCAGCAGCTCCCCCTCGGGACAGGGGGGAGAGACCCAGTACTTC. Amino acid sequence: CASSSPSGQGGETQYF.

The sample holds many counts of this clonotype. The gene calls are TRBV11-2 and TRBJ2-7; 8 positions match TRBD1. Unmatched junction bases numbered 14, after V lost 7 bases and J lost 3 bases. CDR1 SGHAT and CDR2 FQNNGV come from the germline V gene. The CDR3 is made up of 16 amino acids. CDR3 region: CASTSLVGQEGYEQYF. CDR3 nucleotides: TGTGCCAGCACTTCCCTTGTGGGACAGGAGGGCTACGAGCAGTACTTC.

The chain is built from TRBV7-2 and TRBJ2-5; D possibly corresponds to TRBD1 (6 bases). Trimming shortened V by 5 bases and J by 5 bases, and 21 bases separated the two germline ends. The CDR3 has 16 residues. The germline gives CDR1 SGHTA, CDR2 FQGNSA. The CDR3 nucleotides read TGTGCCAGCAGCCAGGGGCTACGAATAGCGTTGGAGACCCAGTACTTC. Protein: CASSQGLRIALETQYF.

CDR3 sequence reads: CASRGGSLLNSPLHF. The CDR3 DNA reads as TGTGCCAGCAGAGGGGGCTCATTATTAAATTCACCCCTCCACTTT. The chain links TRBV25-1 to TRBJ1-6; 7 nucleotides align to TRBD1. Per germline, CDR1 MGHDK and CDR2 SYGVNS. This CDR3 spans 15 amino acids. With V trimmed by 6 bases and J by 7 bases, 9 bases remained unmatched.

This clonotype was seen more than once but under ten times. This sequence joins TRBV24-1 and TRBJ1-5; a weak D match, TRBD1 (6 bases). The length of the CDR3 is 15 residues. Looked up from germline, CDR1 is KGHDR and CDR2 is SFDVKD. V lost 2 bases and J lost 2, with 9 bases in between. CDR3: CATSDSRGGNQPQHF. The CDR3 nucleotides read TGTGCCACCAGTGATTCCAGGGGTGGCAATCAGCCCCAGCATTTT.

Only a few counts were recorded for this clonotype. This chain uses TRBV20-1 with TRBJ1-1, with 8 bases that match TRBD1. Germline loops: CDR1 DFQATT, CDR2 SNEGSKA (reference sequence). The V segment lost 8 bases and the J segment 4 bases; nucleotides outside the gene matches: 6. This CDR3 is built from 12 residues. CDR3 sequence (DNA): TGCAGTTACCCTGGACAGGGCACTGAAGCTTTCTTT. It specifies CSYPGQGTEAFF.

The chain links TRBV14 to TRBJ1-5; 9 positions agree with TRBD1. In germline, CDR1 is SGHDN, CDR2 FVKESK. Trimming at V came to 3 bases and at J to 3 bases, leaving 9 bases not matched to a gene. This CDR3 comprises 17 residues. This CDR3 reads CASSQRQGVGINQPQHF. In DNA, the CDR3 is TGTGCCAGCAGCCAGAGACAGGGGGTAGGGATCAATCAGCCCCAGCATTTT.

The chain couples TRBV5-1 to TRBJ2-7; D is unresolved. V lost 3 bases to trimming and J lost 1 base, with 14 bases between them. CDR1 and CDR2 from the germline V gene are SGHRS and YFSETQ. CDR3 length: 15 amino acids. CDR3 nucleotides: TGCGCCAGCAGCTGGACGGGTCGGCGGTCCTACGAGCAGTACTTC. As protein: CASSWTGRRSYEQYF.